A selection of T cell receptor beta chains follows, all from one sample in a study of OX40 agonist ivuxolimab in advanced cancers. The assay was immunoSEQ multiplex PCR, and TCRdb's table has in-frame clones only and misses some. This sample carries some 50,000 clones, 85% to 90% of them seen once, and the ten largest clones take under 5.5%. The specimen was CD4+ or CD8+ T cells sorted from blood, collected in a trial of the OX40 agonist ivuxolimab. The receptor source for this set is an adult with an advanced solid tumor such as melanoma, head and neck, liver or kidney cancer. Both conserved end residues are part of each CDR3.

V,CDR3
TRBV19,CASNGQGNQPQHF
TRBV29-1,CSAQWGDNSPLHF
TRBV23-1,CASSQSRDRVYNEQFF
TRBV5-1,CASSLEPGNSPLHF
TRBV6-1,CASREVDYGYTF
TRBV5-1,CASSLDKRNSPLHF
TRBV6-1,CASSESASPGYF
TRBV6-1,CASSRGRGIYNEQFF
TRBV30,CAWSKGRLGDSNQPQHF
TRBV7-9,CASSPTADTQYF
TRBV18,CASSPLETSGGREQFF
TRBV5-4,CASSLKGGLASHTQYF
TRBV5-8,CASSLFRGTGGDEKLFF
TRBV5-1,CASSPEGDTQYF
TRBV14,CASSFGLAGPYEQYF
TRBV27,CASSLYPRGGTEAFF
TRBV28,CAILSGTGVGRNTEAFF
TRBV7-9,CASSLEDENIQYF
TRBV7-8,CASSLEGPHGYTF
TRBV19,CASSIGRQNNEQFF
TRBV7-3,CASSPGQGSVDEQFF
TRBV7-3,CASRTGGYEQYF
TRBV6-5,CASRMSSYNSPLHF
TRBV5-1,CASSGSGAQETQYF
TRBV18,CASSPRDRDGYTF
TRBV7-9,CASSFTQETQYF
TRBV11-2,CASSSYRPLQGTRTDTQYF
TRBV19,CASSTAWGGDTQYF
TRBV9,CASSGPGRETQYF
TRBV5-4,CASSPIDSTGLTDTQYF
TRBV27,CASSTHGAAKNIQYF
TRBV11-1,CASSPTTGTNTGELFF
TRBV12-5,CASGQANTEAFF
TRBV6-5,CASGRANTGELFF
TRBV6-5,CASSYGLAGGSTEQFF
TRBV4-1,CASGPGTTNTGELFF
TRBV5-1,CASSSETGSSGNTIYF
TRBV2,CASSEDSGGRQEQFF
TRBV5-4,CASSLVSGSYEQYF
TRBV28,CASSFGRWGTNTGELFF
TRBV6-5,CASRLSGGGELFF
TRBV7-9,CASSRVASGTTYNEQFF
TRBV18,CASSPPLTGDTEAFF
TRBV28,CASSLGGEPLAKNIQYF
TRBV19,CASSVSRDSNYGYTF
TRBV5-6,CASSLLGQGATDTQYF
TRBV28,CASNRQSTFNQPQHF
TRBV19,CASSIGLAGGANEQFF
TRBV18,CASSPNEGLQEKLFF
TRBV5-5,CASSFGQYNEKLFF
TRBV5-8,CASSFVGGPYEQYF
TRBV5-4,CASTVLGPANEQFF
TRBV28,CASSPASGLLGSPLHF
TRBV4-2,CASSRETRLFGTDTQYF